The 13 T cell receptor beta chains in this list originate from one sample, sequenced in a study of technical replicates of blood from several donors. TCRdb's copy holds only in-frame clones and misses some; the assay was immunoSEQ multiplex PCR. The table records about 80,000 clones, over 75% of them present only once. The sequencing input was T cells isolated from PBMCs. These receptors originate from a human donor in good health.

This chain links TRBV15 with TRBJ2-5, with 12 bases that match TRBD2. CDR3 length equals 16 residues. V shed 1 base and J 4 bases; nucleotides not matched to a gene: 4. Germline V gene data show CDR1 as LNHNV and CDR2 as YYDKDF (reference sequence). The CDR3 here is CATSRGLAGEGETQYF. CDR3 in DNA: TGTGCCACCAGCAGAGGACTAGCGGGAGAAGGAGAGACCCAGTACTTC.

The chain combines TRBV2 with TRBJ2-1, with TRBD2 matching over 12 bases. The CDR3 runs 14 residues. In germline, CDR1 is SNHLY, CDR2 FYNNEI. Unmatched junction bases numbered 6, after V lost 8 bases and J lost 7 bases. The CDR3 spells CASVGLAGQNEQFF. CDR3 DNA: TGTGCCAGCGTAGGACTAGCGGGACAGAATGAGCAGTTCTTC. The full variable domain, its missing parts supplied by reference TRBV2 and TRBJ2-1, is EPEVTQTPSHQVTQMGQEVILRCVPISNHLYFYWYRQILGQKVEFLVSFYNNEISEKSEIFDDQFSVERPDGSNFTLKIRSTKLEDSAMYFCASVGLAGQNEQFFGPGTRLTVL.

The gene calls are TRBV5-6 and TRBJ1-3; TRBD1 aligns across 9 bases. Germline V lookup: CDR1 SGHDT, CDR2 YYEEEE. J lost 0 bases, V lost 4 bases, and 5 bases had no gene match. The CDR3 length is 16 residues. CDR3 DNA sequence: TGTGCCAGCAGCGGGGACAGGGAACCCTCTGGAAACACCATATATTTT. Protein: CASSGDREPSGNTIYF.

The chain links TRBV6-1 to TRBJ1-1; possibly TRBD1 for D (5 bases). The CDR3 spans 14 residues. Trimming stripped 0 bases from V and 4 bases from J, with 9 bases between. Germline V gene lookup returns CDR1 MNHNS and CDR2 SASEGT. CDR3 coding DNA: TGTGCCAGCAGTGAAGCAGGCGGGGCCACTGAAGCTTTCTTT. This translates into CASSEAGGATEAFF.

The chain employs TRBV27 and TRBJ2-5; 7 bases agree with TRBD2. Germline lookup yields CDR1 MNHEY and CDR2 SMNVEV (reference sequence). The CDR3 length is 14 residues. Trimming removed 1 base from V and 3 bases from J; junction bases left unmatched: 2. The CDR3 reads CASSLYGGEETQYF. In DNA, the CDR3 is TGTGCCAGCAGTTTATATGGGGGGGAAGAGACCCAGTACTTC.

The rearrangement links TRBV19 to TRBJ1-4; 8 bases are a match to TRBD1. V gave up 9 bases and J gave up 8 bases; unmatched junction bases: 5. The length of the CDR3 is 12 residues. Germline assignment: CDR1 LNHDA and CDR2 SQIVND (reference sequence). The CDR3 region has the DNA TGTGCCAGCCAGGGGGCGCAGGAAAAACTGTTTTTT. Amino acids: CASQGAQEKLFF.

This clone has only a few counts. This chain joins TRBV29-1 and TRBJ1-1; D unresolved. CDR1 is SQVTM, CDR2 ANQGSEA, per germline. V was pared by 7 bases and J by 6 bases, with 9 bases between. The CDR3 consists of 10 residues. CDR3 in amino acids: CSAHGAEAFF. In DNA, the CDR3 is TGCAGCGCCCATGGAGCTGAAGCTTTCTTT. Filled out from reference TRBV29-1 and TRBJ1-1, the complete variable domain reads SAVISQKPSRDICQRGTSLTIQCQVDSQVTMMFWYRQQPGQSLTLIATANQGSEATYESGFVIDKFPISRPNLTFSTLTVSNMSPEDSSIYLCSAHGAEAFFGQGTRLTVV.

This clone was counted a single time. The genes are TRBV9 and TRBJ1-4, with 7 positions matching TRBD1. The CDR3 spans 13 residues. The V gene's germline CDR1 is SGDLS and CDR2 YYNGEE. Trimming cost V 4 bases and J 10 bases; bases outside gene matches: 7. The CDR3: CASSPRSGGKLFF. CDR3 sequence (DNA): TGTGCCAGCAGCCCCCGATCAGGGGGAAAACTGTTTTTT.

The gene calls are TRBV11-2 and TRBJ2-4; TRBD2 agrees at 8 bases. Germline CDR1 is SGHAT and CDR2 is FQNNGV. The CDR3 totals 15 residues. J lost 6 bases, V lost 3 bases, and 7 bases had no gene match. DNA for the CDR3: TGTGCCAGCAGCTTTGAGGGGAGCGGGGGAAACATTCAGTACTTC. Translation: CASSFEGSGGNIQYF.

This chain links TRBV29-1 with TRBJ1-5; 9 nucleotides agree with TRBD1. Germline loops: CDR1 SQVTM, CDR2 ANQGSEA. The junction had 5 bases not matched to a gene; V was cut back by 6 bases and J by 5 bases. The CDR3 runs to 13 residues. The CDR3 DNA follows: TGCAGCGTGGGACAGGGAGGGTATCAGCCCCAGCATTTT. Its protein is CSVGQGGYQPQHF.

The J gene is TRBJ1-3, the V gene TRBV5-6; TRBD1 aligns across 8 bases. After removal of 4 bases from V and 2 bases from J, the junction contained 5 bases not matched to a gene. Germline V gene data show CDR1 as SGHDT and CDR2 as YYEEEE. The CDR3 runs to 15 residues. Here the CDR3 reads CASSRATGAGNTIYF. CDR3 DNA: TGTGCCAGCAGCCGCGCGACAGGGGCTGGAAACACCATATATTTT.

This clone was seen only once. The chain has TRBV7-6 and TRBJ2-3, with TRBD2 matching 16 bases. In germline, CDR1 is SGHVS, CDR2 FNYEAQ. With 0 bases clipped from V and 5 bases from J, the junction kept 5 bases outside the gene matches. The CDR3 spans 18 residues. CDR3 nucleotide sequence: TGTGCCAGCAGCTTAGCTGGGACTAGCGGGAGGGCCAGAGATACGCAGTATTTT. It codes for CASSLAGTSGRARDTQYF. Full variable domain (missing parts from reference TRBV7-6 and TRBJ2-3): GAGVSQSPRYKVTKRGQDVALRCDPISGHVSLYWYRQALGQGPEFLTYFNYEAQQDKSGLPNDRFSAERPEGSISTLTIQRTEQRDSAMYRCASSLAGTSGRARDTQYFGPGTRLTVL.

The CDR3 loop is CASSVGDSLGAFF. The CDR3 nucleotides read TGTGCCAGCAGCGTAGGGGACAGCCTAGGAGCTTTCTTT. The chain recombines TRBV9 with TRBJ1-1; 7 positions agree with TRBD1. Germline CDR1 reads SGDLS; CDR2 reads YYNGEE. J lost 10 bases, V lost 0 bases, and 6 bases had no gene match. The CDR3 runs to 13 residues. Drawing the rest from reference TRBV9 and TRBJ1-1, the complete variable domain is DSGVTQTPKHLITATGQRVTLRCSPRSGDLSVYWYQQSLDQGLQFLIQYYNGEERAKGNILERFSAQQFPDLHSELNLSSLELGDSALYFCASSVGDSLGAFFGQGTRLTVV.